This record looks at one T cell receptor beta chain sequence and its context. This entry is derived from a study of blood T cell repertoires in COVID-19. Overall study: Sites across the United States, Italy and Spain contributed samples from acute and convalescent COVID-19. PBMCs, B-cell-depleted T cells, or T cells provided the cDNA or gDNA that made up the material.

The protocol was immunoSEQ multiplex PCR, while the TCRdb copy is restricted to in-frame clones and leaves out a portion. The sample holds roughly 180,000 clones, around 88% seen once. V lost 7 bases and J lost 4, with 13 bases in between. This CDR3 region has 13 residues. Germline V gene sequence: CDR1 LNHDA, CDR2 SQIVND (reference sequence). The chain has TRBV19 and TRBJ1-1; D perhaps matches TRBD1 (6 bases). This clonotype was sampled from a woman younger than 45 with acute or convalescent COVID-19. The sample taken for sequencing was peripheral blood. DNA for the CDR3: TGTGCCAGTACCAACAGGGAGGGCACTGAAGCTTTCTTT. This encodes CASTNREGTEAFF.